This T cell receptor (beta chain) was profiled in a study of blood T cell repertoires in COVID-19 (TCRdb year 2020). About the full investigation: Samples from collaborators originated in the United States, Italy and Spain and spanned both the acute and convalescent phases of COVID-19. The prospective study material was composed of cDNA or gDNA derived from T cells, B-cell-depleted T cells, or PBMCs. Subjects who had been exposed to COVID-19, were actively infected with it, or had recovered from it provided the deeply sampled blood TCRbeta repertoires that made up the dataset. The repertoires were released in a freely available public database meant as a resource for research on the immune response to SARS-CoV-2. Samples were obtained from the ongoing ImmuneRACE study (first 160 participants) and from approximately 1,200 subjects provided by 6 global collaborators. A de-identified subject ID, COVID-19 status, age in years and sex were almost always included in the sample metadata. HLA class I and class II types, where available, came from metadata supplied by the sample provider rather than from assay-based typing. General conclusions and limits of the study: Clinical and demographic metadata were provided uncurated, with the amount varying by source and participant.

Sequences LNHDA (CDR1) and SQIVND (CDR2) are obtained from the germline V gene (reference sequence). Inclusive of the bounding cysteine and phenylalanine, the CDR3 is 15 residues long. The kept DNA is CDR3 alone, 45 bases in frame from the first base. V is cut back by 5 bases and J by 7 bases, with 2 bases in the junction unmatched. As regards this clone: The antigen it recognizes is unknown. No qualities accompany the bases; no much larger clone lies one base away.

Participants in the prospective study were enrolled through a virtual design, were aged about 18 to 90 years, and lived in 24 United States geographic areas. In the prospective study, participants were assigned to cohorts based on the clinical history participants reported in a screening survey and a study questionnaire. Recovered participants in ImmuneRACE Cohort 3 were defined by two consecutive negative NP/OP PCR tests, clearance by a healthcare professional, or resolution of symptoms. In the prospective study, whole blood, serum and a nasopharyngeal or oropharyngeal swab were collected from each participant by mobile phlebotomists. Additional blood draws and questionnaires over an approximately 2-month period could optionally be provided by prospective study participants. Before DNA extraction, prospective study blood samples were shipped either frozen or at room temperature. TCRbeta CDR3 regions were amplified from genomic DNA using the immunoSEQ Assay, a bias-controlled multiplex PCR. The original methods were these. The number of nucleated cells in each sample was estimated from the amplification of reference gene primers within the assay. To quantify the absolute abundance of each unique TCRbeta CDR3 rearrangement, sequence reads were collapsed and filtered. Productive Simpson clonality was computed per sample as the square root of Simpson's diversity index over productive rearrangements. TCRdb took over this immuneACCESS table, retaining in-frame rearrangements with V and J assigned. Such tables are incomplete; in checked studies, under half of the missing clones stem from an unresolved V gene, and the remainder is unexplained. D and trimming were read from the DNA, whereas the V and J calls and clone size are those reported in that table. In this sample the table shows 200,000 to 300,000 clones, 75% to 90% of which occur a single time. The ten biggest clones cover approximately 4.2% of the sample.

Sequencing was carried out using PBMCs or T cells enriched from blood (not recorded which). This chain is built from TRBV19 and TRBJ2-2, with 15 middle bases fitting TRBD2. This receptor was taken from a woman aged 25 to 39 who had recovered from COVID-19. This receptor has the CDR3 CASSRTSGRGGELFF. The nucleotide sequence is given as TGTGCCAGTAGTCGGACTAGCGGGAGGGGCGGGGAGCTGTTTTTT.